This TCR beta chain was observed in a study of T cell responses to AZD1222 COVID-19 vaccine. Notes on the study in general: Variant regions that are unmutated are reportedly the target of nearly half of spike-specific TCRs. Females made up more of the donors, who were largely white British, and clonal diversity may have come out too low. Spike-specific TCR breadth and depth were elevated following two AZD1222 doses. Repertoires were obtained only post-peak T cell response.

Deletions cut 0 bases from V and 3 bases from J, with 9 bases between. The germline V gene encodes CDR1 ENHRY and CDR2 SYGVKD. The CDR3 has 15 residues. Some clones are missing from TCRdb's copy, which holds only in-frame ones; the method was immunoSEQ multiplex PCR. The data show about 59,000 clones, 84% seen once. Of note for this clone: Its specificity is not known.

This sequence originates from an adult in good health. The source was peripheral blood, collected on day 0 of AZD1222 vaccination. J is TRBJ1-5 and V is TRBV10-3; no clear D. The CDR3 sequence: CAISESYGNNQPQHF. In nucleotides, the CDR3 is TGTGCCATCAGTGAGTCGTACGGCAACAATCAGCCCCAGCATTTT.